This T cell receptor (beta chain) stems from a study of response to subunit inactivated influenza vaccine. Study conclusions and caveats: T cells newly recruited by each seasonal influenza vaccination are few, the authors suggested.

CDR1 is MNHNS and CDR2 is SASEGT in the germline V gene. Germline trimming cut 7 bases from V and 2 bases from J; bases unmatched to any gene: 6. The CDR3 sequence is 15 residues long. About this clonotype: Its specificity is not known.

A single record per CDR3 protein comes from TCRdb applying MiXCR to the RT-PCR reads. The sample carries about 580,000 distinct CDR3 sequences, roughly 15% recorded once. This TCR derives from a man aged 50 or older who received an inactivated influenza vaccine. Sample: PBMCs from blood, taken roughly 13 days after vaccination. The chain carries TRBV6-1 and TRBJ2-1, with TRBD2 matching 9 bases. The CDR3 bases are TGTGCCAGCATCGGGCTAGCGGGGCCCTACAATGAGCAGTTCTTC. Protein sequence: CASIGLAGPYNEQFF.